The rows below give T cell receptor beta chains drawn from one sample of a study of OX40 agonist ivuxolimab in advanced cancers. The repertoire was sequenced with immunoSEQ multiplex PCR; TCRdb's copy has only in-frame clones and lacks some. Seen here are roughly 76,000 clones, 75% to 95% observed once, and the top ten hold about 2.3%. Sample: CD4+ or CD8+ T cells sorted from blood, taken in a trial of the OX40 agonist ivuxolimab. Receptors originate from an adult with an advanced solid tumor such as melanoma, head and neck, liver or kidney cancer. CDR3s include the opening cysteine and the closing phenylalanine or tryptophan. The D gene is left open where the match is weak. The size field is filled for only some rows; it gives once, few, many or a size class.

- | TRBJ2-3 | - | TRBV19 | CASSMGAGVRNTQYF | TGTGCCAGTAGTATGGGGGCGGGAGTTCGAAATACGCAGTATTTT
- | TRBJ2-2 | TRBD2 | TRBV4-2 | CASSQEVSGRGKRNTGELFF | TGTGCCAGCAGCCAAGAGGTAAGCGGGAGAGGCAAACGGAACACCGGGGAGCTGTTTTTT
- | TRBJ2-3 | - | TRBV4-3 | CASGYRAEGEDTQYF | TGCGCCAGCGGTTATAGAGCGGAGGGGGAGGATACGCAGTATTTT
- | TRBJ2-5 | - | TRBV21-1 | CASIGTGKIQETQYF | TGTGCCAGCATTGGGACAGGGAAGATCCAAGAGACCCAGTACTTC
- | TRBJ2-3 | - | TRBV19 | CASSMGLAGPTDTQYF | TGTGCCAGTAGTATGGGCCTGGCGGGACCCACAGATACGCAGTATTTT
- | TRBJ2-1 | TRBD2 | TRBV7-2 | CASSLRTSGSGNEQFF | TGTGCCAGCAGCTTACGGACTAGCGGGAGTGGCAATGAGCAGTTCTTC
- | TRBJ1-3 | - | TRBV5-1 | CASSSTGSGNTIYF | TGCGCCAGCAGCTCGACAGGTTCTGGAAACACCATATATTTT
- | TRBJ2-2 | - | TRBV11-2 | CASSPALRANTGELFF | TGTGCCAGCAGCCCCGCTCTTCGGGCGAACACCGGGGAGCTGTTTTTT
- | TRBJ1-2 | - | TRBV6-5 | CASSYGRGYTF | TGTGCCAGCAGTTACGGGCGCGGCTACACCTTC
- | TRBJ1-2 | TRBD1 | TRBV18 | CASSPWDRGFGYTF | TGTGCCAGCTCACCATGGGACAGGGGTTTCGGCTACACCTTC
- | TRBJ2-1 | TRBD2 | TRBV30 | CAWTPRASGLGGSYNEQFF | TGTGCCTGGACTCCACGGGCTAGCGGCCTCGGGGGCTCCTACAATGAGCAGTTCTTC
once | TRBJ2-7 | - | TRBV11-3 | CASSFRTEYEQYF | TGTGCCAGCAGCTTTCGGACCGAGTACGAGCAGTACTTC
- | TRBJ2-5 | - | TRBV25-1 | CASAKDSGGTQYF | TGTGCCAGCGCTAAGGACAGTGGGGGGACCCAGTACTTC
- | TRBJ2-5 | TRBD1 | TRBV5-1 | CASSQGTGNQETQYF | TGCGCCAGCAGCCAAGGGACAGGGAATCAAGAGACCCAGTACTTC
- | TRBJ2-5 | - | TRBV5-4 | CASSLAQETQYF | TGTGCCAGCAGCTTGGCCCAAGAGACCCAGTACTTC
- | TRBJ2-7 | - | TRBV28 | CASSSQPRNYEQYF | TGTGCCAGCAGTTCCCAGCCGCGGAACTACGAGCAGTACTTC
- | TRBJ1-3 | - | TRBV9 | CASYYRSSGNTIYF | TGTGCCAGTTACTACAGGAGCTCTGGAAACACCATATATTTT
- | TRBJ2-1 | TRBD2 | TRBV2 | CASSIGEGSGEQFF | TGTGCCAGCAGTATAGGGGAGGGGTCGGGTGAGCAGTTCTTC
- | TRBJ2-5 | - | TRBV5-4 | CASSFETRPTETQYF | TGTGCCAGCAGCTTTGAGACTAGGCCTACGGAGACCCAGTACTTC
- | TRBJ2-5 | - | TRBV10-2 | CASNQPQTETQYF | TGCGCCAGCAACCAGCCCCAAACGGAGACCCAGTACTTC
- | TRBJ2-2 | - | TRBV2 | CASSGPGQNTGELFF | TGTGCCAGCAGTGGACCGGGACAGAACACCGGGGAGCTGTTTTTT
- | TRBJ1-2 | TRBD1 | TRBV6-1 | CASSEGTGGSGYTF | TGTGCCAGCAGTGAAGGTACAGGGGGCAGTGGCTACACCTTC
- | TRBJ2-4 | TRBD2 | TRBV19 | CASSMVPGTSGVHGNIQYF | TGTGCCAGTAGTATGGTCCCCGGGACTAGCGGAGTTCACGGAAACATTCAGTACTTC
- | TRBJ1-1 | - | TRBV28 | CASRPGGNTEAFF | TGTGCCAGCAGGCCAGGTGGGAACACTGAAGCTTTCTTT